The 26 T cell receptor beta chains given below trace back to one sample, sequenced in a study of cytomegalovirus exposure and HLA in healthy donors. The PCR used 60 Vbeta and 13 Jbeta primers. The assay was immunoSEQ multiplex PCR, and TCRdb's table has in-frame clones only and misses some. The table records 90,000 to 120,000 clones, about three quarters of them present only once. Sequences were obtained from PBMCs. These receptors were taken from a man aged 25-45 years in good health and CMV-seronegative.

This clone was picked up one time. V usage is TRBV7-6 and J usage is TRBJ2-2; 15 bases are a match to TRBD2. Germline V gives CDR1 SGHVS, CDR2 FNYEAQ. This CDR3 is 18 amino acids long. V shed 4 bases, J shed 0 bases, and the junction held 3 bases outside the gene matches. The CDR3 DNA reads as TGTGCCAGCAGCTGGGGACTAGCGGGAGGAACGAACACCGGGGAGCTGTTTTTT. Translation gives CASSWGLAGGTNTGELFF.

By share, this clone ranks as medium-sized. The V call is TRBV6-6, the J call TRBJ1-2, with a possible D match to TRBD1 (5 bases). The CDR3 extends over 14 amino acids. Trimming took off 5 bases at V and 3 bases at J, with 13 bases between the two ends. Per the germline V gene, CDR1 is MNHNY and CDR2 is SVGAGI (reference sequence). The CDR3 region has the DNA TGTGCCAGCAGTCCTGAGACGGGGGACTATGGCTACACCTTC. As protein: CASSPETGDYGYTF.

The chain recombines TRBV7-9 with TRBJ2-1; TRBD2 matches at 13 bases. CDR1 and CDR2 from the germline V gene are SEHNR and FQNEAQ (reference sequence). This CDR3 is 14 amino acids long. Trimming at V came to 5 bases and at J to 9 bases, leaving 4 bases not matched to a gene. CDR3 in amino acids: CASSRTSGRGEQFF. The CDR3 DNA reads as TGTGCCAGCAGCCGGACTAGCGGGAGAGGTGAGCAGTTCTTC.

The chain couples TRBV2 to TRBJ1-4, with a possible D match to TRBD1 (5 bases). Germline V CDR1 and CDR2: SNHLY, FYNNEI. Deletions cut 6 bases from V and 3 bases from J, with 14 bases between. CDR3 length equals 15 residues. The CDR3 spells CASSVRQSANEKLFF. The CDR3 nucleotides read TGTGCCAGCAGCGTTAGACAGTCAGCTAATGAAAAACTGTTTTTT.

The CDR3 reads CASTLGGANAGELFF. Here the CDR3 DNA reads TGTGCCAGTACCCTGGGGGGGGCCAACGCCGGGGAGCTGTTTTTT. The rearrangement links TRBV19 to TRBJ2-2; D might be TRBD2 (7 bases). CDR3 length equals 15 residues. Trimming left V 7 bases short and J 6 bases short, with 18 bases between. Germline values: CDR1 LNHDA, CDR2 SQIVND (reference sequence).

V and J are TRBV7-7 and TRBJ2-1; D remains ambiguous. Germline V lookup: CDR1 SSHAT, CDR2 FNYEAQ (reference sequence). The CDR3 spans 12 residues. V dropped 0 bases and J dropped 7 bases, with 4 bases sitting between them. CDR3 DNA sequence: TGTGCCAGCAGCTTAGCCCAGAATGAGCAGTTCTTC. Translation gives CASSLAQNEQFF. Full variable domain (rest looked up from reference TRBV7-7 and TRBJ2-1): GAGVSQSPRYKVTKRGQDVTLRCDPISSHATLYWYQQALGQGPEFLTYFNYEAQPDKSGLPSDRFSAERPEGSISTLTIQRTEQRDSAMYRCASSLAQNEQFFGPGTRLTVL.

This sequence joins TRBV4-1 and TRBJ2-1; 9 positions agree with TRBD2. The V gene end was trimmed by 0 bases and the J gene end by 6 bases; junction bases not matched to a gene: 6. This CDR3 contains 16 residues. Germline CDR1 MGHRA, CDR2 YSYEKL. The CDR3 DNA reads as TGCGCCAGCAGCCAAGATCTTAGCGGGAGTCGCAATGAGCAGTTCTTC. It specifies CASSQDLSGSRNEQFF.

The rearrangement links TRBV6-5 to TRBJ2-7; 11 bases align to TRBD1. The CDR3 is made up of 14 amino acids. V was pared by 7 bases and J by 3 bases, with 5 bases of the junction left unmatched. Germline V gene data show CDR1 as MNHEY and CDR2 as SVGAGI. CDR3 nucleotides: TGTGCCAGCAACACCGGGACAGGGGGCTACGAGCAGTACTTC. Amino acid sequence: CASNTGTGGYEQYF.

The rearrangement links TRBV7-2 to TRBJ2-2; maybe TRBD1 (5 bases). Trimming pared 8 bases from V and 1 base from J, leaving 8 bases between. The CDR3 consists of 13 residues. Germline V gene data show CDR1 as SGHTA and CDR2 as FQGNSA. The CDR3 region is CASADRNTGELFF. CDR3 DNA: TGTGCCAGCGCCGACAGGAACACCGGGGAGCTGTTTTTT.

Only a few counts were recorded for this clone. The CDR3 sequence is CAWRGEGQGETQYF. The CDR3 DNA reads as TGTGCCTGGAGAGGGGAGGGTCAAGGGGAGACCCAGTACTTC. V and J are TRBV30 and TRBJ2-5, with 7 bases matching TRBD2. The germline CDR1 and CDR2 sequences are GTSNPN and SVGIG (reference sequence). The V gene end was trimmed by 3 bases and the J gene end by 5 bases; junction bases not matched to a gene: 9. This CDR3 is built from 14 residues.

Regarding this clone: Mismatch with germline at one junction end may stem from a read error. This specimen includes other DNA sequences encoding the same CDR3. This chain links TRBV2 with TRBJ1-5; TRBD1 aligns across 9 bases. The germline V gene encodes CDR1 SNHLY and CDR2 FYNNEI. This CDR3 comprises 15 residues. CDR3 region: CASSETGGVGQPQHF. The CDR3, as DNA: TGTGCCAGCAGTGAGACAGGGGGTGTGGGTCAGCCCCAGCATTTC.

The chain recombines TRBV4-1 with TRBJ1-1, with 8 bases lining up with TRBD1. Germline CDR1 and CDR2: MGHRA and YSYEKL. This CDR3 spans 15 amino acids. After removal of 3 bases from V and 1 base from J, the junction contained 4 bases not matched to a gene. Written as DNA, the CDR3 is TGCGCCAGCAGCCATGATCAGGGGGCGAACACTGAAGCTTTCTTT. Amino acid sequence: CASSHDQGANTEAFF.

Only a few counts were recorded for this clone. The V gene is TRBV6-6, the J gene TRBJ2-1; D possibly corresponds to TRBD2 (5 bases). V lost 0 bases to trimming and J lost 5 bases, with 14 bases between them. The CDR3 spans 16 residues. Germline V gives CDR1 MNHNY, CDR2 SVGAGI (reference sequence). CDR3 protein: CASSYSMRLTNNEQFF. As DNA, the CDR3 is TGTGCCAGCAGTTACTCGATGCGACTAACTAACAATGAGCAGTTCTTC.

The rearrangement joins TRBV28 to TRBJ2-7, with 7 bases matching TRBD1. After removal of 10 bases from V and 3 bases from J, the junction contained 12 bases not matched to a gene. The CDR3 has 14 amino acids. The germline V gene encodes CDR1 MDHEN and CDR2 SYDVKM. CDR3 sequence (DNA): TGTGCCACTCGACAGGGCCCAAGGGTCTACGAGCAGTACTTC. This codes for CATRQGPRVYEQYF.

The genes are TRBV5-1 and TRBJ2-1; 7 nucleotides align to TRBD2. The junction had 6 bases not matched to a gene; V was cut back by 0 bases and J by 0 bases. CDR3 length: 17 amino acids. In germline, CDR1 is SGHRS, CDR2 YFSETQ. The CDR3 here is CASSLVDGRPSYNEQFF. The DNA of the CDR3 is TGCGCCAGCAGCTTGGTTGACGGGAGGCCCTCCTACAATGAGCAGTTCTTC.

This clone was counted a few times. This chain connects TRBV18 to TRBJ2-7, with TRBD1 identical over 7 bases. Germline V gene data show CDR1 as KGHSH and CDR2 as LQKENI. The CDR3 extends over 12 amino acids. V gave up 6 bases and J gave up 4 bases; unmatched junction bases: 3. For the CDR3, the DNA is TGTGCCAGCTCCGTACAGGGGTACGAGCAGTACTTC. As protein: CASSVQGYEQYF.

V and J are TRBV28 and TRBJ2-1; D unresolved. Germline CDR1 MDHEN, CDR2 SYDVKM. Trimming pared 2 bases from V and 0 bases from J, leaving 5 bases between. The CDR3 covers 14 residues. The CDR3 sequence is CASSLVSSYNEQFF. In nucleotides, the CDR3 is TGTGCCAGCAGTTTAGTCAGCTCCTACAATGAGCAGTTCTTC. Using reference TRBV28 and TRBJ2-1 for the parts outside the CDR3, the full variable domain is DVKVTQSSRYLVKRTGEKVFLECVQDMDHENMFWYRQDPGLGLRLIYFSYDVKMKEKGDIPEGYSVSREKKERFSLILESASTNQTSMYLCASSLVSSYNEQFFGPGTRLTVL.

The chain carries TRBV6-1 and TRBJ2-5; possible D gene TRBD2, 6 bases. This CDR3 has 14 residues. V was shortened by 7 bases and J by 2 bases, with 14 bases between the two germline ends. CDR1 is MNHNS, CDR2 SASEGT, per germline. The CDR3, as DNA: TGTGCCAGCAAACTAGCTCAAGGGCAAGAGACCCAGTACTTC. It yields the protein CASKLAQGQETQYF.

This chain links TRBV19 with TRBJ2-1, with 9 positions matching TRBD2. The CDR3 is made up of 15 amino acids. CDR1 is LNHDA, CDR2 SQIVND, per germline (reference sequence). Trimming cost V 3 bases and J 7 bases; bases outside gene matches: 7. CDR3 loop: CASSIWRGGTNEQFF. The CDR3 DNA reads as TGTGCCAGTAGTATTTGGCGGGGGGGCACAAATGAGCAGTTCTTC.

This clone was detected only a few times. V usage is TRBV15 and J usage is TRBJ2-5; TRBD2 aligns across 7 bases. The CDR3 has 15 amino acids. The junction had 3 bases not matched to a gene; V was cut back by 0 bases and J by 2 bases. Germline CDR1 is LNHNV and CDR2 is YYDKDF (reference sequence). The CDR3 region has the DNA TGTGCCACCAGCAGAGATGGCGGGAGTCAAGAGACCCAGTACTTC. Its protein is CATSRDGGSQETQYF.

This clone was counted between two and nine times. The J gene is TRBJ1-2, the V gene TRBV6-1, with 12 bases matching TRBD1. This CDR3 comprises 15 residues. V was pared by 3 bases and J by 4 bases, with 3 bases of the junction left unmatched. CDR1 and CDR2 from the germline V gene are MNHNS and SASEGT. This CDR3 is CASSEGQGAGYGYTF. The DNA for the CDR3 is TGTGCCAGCAGTGAGGGACAGGGGGCGGGCTATGGCTACACCTTC.

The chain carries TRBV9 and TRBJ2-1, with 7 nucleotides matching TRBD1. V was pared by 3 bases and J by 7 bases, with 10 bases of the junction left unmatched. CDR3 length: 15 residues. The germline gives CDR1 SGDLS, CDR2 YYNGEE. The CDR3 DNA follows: TGTGCCAGCAGCGCCCCGACAGGGTTTGGGAATGAGCAGTTCTTC. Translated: CASSAPTGFGNEQFF. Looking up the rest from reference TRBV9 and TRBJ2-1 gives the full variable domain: DSGVTQTPKHLITATGQRVTLRCSPRSGDLSVYWYQQSLDQGLQFLIQYYNGEERAKGNILERFSAQQFPDLHSELNLSSLELGDSALYFCASSAPTGFGNEQFFGPGTRLTVL.

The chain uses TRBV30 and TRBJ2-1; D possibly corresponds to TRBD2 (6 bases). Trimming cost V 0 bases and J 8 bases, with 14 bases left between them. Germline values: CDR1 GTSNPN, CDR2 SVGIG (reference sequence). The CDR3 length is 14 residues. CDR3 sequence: CAWSVRDGSYEQFF. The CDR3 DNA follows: TGTGCCTGGAGTGTACGAGACGGGAGCTATGAGCAGTTCTTC.

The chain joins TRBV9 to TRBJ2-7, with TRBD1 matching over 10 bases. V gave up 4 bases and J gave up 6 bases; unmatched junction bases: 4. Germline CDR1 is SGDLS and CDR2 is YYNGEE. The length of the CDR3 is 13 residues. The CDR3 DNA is TGTGCCAGCAGCACCGGGACAGGGGTCGAGCAGTACTTC. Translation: CASSTGTGVEQYF. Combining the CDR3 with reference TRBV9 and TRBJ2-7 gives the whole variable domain DSGVTQTPKHLITATGQRVTLRCSPRSGDLSVYWYQQSLDQGLQFLIQYYNGEERAKGNILERFSAQQFPDLHSELNLSSLELGDSALYFCASSTGTGVEQYFGPGTRLTVT.

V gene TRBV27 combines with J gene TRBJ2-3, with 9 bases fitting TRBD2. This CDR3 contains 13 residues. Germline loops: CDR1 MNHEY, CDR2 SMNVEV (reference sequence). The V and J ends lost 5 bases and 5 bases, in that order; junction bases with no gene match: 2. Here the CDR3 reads CASSVREGDTQYF. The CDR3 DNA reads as TGTGCCAGCAGTGTGCGGGAGGGAGATACGCAGTATTTT.

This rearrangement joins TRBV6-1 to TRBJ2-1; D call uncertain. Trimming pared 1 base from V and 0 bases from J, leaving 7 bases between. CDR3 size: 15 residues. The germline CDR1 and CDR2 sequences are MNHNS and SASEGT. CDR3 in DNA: TGTGCCAGCAGTGAAGACCTGAGCTCCTACAATGAGCAGTTCTTC. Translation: CASSEDLSSYNEQFF.